Shown below are 11 T cell receptor beta chains from a single sample sequenced in a study of technical replicates of blood from a handful of donors. Repertoires were generated with immunoSEQ multiplex PCR, while TCRdb's copy carries only in-frame clones and drops some. The data contain 70,000 to 95,000 clones, 94% of them seen just once; the ten biggest clones take up approximately 0.25%. The material sequenced was T cells isolated from PBMCs. These receptors were taken from a human donor in good health.

This clone was seen more than once but under ten times. This chain connects TRBV4-1 to TRBJ2-7, with 8 bases that match TRBD2. The CDR3 is 19 amino acids. Germline V lookup: CDR1 MGHRA, CDR2 YSYEKL. With 0 bases clipped from V and 2 bases from J, the junction kept 15 bases outside the gene matches. CDR3 sequence reads: CASSQDRGLKREPPYEQYF. CDR3 in DNA: TGCGCCAGCAGCCAAGATCGGGGCCTGAAGCGGGAGCCTCCCTACGAGCAGTACTTC.

This rearrangement joins TRBV2 to TRBJ1-5; D may be TRBD1 (6 bases). Deletions cut 8 bases from V and 4 bases from J, with 9 bases between. Looked up from germline, CDR1 is SNHLY and CDR2 is FYNNEI. The CDR3 covers 12 residues. As DNA, the CDR3 is TGTGCCAGCCAAACAGGGAATCAGCCCCAGCATTTT. Translating it yields CASQTGNQPQHF.

DNA of the CDR3: TGTGCCAGCAGCTCAGGACAGGGAGTTTGTGAAAAACTGTTTTTT. It is translated as CASSSGQGVCEKLFF. V usage is TRBV7-9 and J usage is TRBJ1-4; TRBD1 matches at 8 bases. CDR1 is SEHNR, CDR2 FQNEAQ, per germline (reference sequence). V shed 4 bases and J 7 bases; nucleotides not matched to a gene: 8. The CDR3 covers 15 residues.

The chain employs TRBV4-2 and TRBJ2-1, with D possibly TRBD2 on 6 matching bases. CDR1 is LGHNA, CDR2 YNFKEQ, per germline. V lost 1 base and J 3 bases, leaving 16 bases between the germline ends. This CDR3 region has 17 residues. The CDR3 loop reads CASSQGGGPASYNEQFF. The CDR3 bases are TGTGCCAGCAGCCAAGGGGGAGGTCCGGCTAGCTACAATGAGCAGTTCTTC.

CDR3 residues: CATGGSSGYEQYF. CDR3 bases: TGTGCCACGGGGGGGTCTAGCGGCTACGAGCAGTACTTC. V and J are TRBV10-3 and TRBJ2-7, with 8 bases matching TRBD2. The CDR3 sequence is 13 residues long. CDR1 ENHRY and CDR2 SYGVKD come from the germline V gene. J was trimmed by 3 bases and V by 10 bases; bases with no gene match: 8.

Remarks on this clone: The same CDR3 also results from other DNA sequences found in this sample. V and J are TRBV5-1 and TRBJ2-7; 9 nucleotides match TRBD2. CDR1 is SGHRS, CDR2 YFSETQ, per germline. The CDR3 length is 15 residues. With V trimmed by 0 bases and J by 2 bases, 3 bases remained unmatched. The CDR3 loop is CASSLVLAGAYEQYF. The CDR3 DNA reads as TGCGCCAGCAGCTTGGTATTAGCGGGGGCCTACGAGCAGTACTTC.

CDR3 loop: CAYETGVRQYF. The CDR3 bases are TGTGCCTACGAGACCGGAGTGAGGCAGTATTTT. V usage is TRBV30 and J usage is TRBJ2-3; D gene ambiguous. Trimming stripped 7 bases from V and 11 bases from J, with 16 bases between. The CDR3 contains 11 residues. Germline assignment: CDR1 GTSNPN and CDR2 SVGIG (reference sequence).

This clone was counted a single time. The chain has TRBV6-1 and TRBJ1-5; no definite D call. The CDR3 sequence is 15 residues long. Per germline, CDR1 MNHNS and CDR2 SASEGT. With 0 bases removed from V and 2 bases from J, the gap between germline ends came to 8 bases. CDR3 in amino acids: CASSEAPQRNQPQHF. Here the CDR3 DNA reads TGTGCCAGCAGTGAAGCACCACAGCGCAATCAGCCCCAGCATTTT.

The chain combines TRBV27 with TRBJ1-1; D possibly corresponds to TRBD1 (6 bases). Germline assignment: CDR1 MNHEY and CDR2 SMNVEV (reference sequence). V lost 3 bases and J 6 bases, leaving 11 bases between the germline ends. The CDR3 is 13 amino acids. The CDR3 bases are TGTGCCAGCAGTTTTTTCCGACAGGCTGAAGCTTTCTTT. Encoded protein: CASSFFRQAEAFF.

The chain couples TRBV11-2 to TRBJ2-5, with unresolved D. CDR1 and CDR2 from the germline V gene are SGHAT and FQNNGV. The ends were cut back, 7 bases at V and 2 bases at J, with 14 bases in the middle. CDR3 length: 14 amino acids. In DNA, the CDR3 is TGTGCCAGCAATCAGGCCTCGAAACAAGAGACCCAGTACTTC. It is translated as CASNQASKQETQYF.

The rearrangement uses TRBV27 and TRBJ2-7; perhaps TRBD2 as D (6 bases). The CDR3 totals 13 residues. V dropped 8 bases and J dropped 1 base, with 12 bases sitting between them. Germline loops: CDR1 MNHEY, CDR2 SMNVEV (reference sequence). CDR3 DNA: TGTGCCAGCTCATTGGGGGGTTCCTACGAGCAGTACTTC. Translated, it gives CASSLGGSYEQYF.